The clone carrying this T cell receptor beta chain occurred once. Antigen: not known. This entry comes from a study of cytomegalovirus exposure and HLA in healthy donors. The CDR3 covers 13 residues. CDR1 and CDR2 from the germline V gene are LNHDA and SQIVND (reference sequence). J lost 0 bases, V lost 6 bases, and 1 base had no gene match. The PCR employed 60 Vbeta primers together with 13 Jbeta primers. Authors' processing steps: It was a later analysis that counted tens of millions of unique TCR beta chains, of which 8.5 million to 12 million were shared. Data came from immunoSEQ multiplex PCR; TCRdb stores just in-frame clones and leaves some out. The D gene and trimming were derived from the DNA, and the V and J assignments and clone size from that table. Of more than 150,000 clones in the sample, about 88% were seen once. Study-wide findings and caveats: A later analysis, which compared TCR beta chains of equal frequency, found the HLA-associated ones more clonally expanded. Earlier results showed most TCR beta V segments being productive about 87% or about 30% of the time. A list of about 180 TCR beta chains associated with cytomegalovirus was given.

This receptor was identified in a girl under three years old in good health and CMV-seronegative. J is TRBJ2-7 and V is TRBV19, with TRBD1 identical over 8 bases. The sequenced sample was PBMCs. The CDR3 loop reads CASSQGASYEQYF. CDR3 nucleotide sequence: TGTGCCAGTAGCCAGGGGGCCTCCTACGAGCAGTACTTC.